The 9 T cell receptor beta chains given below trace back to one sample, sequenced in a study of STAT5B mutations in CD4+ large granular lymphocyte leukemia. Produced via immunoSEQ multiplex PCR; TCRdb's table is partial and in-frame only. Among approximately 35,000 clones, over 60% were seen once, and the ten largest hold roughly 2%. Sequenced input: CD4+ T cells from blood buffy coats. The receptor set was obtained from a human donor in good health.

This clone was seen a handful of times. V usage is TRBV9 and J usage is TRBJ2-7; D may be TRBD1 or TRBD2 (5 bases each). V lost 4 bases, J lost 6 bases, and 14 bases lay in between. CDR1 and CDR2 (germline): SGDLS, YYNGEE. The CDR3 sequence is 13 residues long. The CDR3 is CASSRDDLFEQYF. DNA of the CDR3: TGTGCCAGCAGCCGGGACGACCTCTTCGAGCAGTACTTC.

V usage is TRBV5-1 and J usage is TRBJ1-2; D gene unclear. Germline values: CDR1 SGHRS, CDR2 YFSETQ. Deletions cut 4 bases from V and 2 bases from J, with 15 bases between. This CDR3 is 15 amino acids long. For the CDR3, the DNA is TGCGCCAGCAGCGATGGACGGAATTTAAACTATGGCTACACCTTC. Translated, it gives CASSDGRNLNYGYTF.

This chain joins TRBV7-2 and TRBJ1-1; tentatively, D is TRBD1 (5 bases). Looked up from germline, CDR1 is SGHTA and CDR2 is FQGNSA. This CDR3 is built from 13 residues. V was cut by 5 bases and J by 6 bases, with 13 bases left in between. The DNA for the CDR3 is TGTGCCAGCAGCGCGGGGCGTAGGCCTGAAGCTTTCTTT. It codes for CASSAGRRPEAFF.

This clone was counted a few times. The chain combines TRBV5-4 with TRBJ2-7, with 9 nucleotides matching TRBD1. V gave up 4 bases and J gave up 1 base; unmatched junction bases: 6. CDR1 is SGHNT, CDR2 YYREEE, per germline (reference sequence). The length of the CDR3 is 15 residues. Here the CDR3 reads CASSLRTGESYEQYF. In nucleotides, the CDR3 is TGTGCCAGCAGCCTTCGGACAGGGGAGTCCTACGAGCAGTACTTC.

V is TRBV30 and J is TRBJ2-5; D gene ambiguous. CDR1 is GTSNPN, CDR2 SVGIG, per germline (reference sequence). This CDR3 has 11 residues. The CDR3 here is CGAGAPGTQYF. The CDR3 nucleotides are TGTGGGGCTGGAGCTCCGGGGACCCAGTACTTC.

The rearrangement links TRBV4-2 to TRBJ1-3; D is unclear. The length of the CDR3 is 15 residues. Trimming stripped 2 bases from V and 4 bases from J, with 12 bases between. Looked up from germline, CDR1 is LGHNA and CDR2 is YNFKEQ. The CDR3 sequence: CASSQSTSAGNTIYF. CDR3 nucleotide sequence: TGTGCCAGCAGCCAATCGACATCGGCGGGAAACACCATATATTTT.

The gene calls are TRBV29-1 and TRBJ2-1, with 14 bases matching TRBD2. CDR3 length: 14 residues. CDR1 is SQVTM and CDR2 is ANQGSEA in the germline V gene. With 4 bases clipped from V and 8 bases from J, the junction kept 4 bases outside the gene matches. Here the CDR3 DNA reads TGCAGCGTTGTCGGACTAGCGGGAGGACATGAGCAGTTCTTC. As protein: CSVVGLAGGHEQFF.

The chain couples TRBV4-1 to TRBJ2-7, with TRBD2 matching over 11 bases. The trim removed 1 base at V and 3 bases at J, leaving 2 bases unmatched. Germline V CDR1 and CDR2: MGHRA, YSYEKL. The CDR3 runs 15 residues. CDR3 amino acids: CASSQGLAGHYEQYF. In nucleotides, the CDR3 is TGCGCCAGCAGCCAAGGACTAGCGGGACACTACGAGCAGTACTTC.

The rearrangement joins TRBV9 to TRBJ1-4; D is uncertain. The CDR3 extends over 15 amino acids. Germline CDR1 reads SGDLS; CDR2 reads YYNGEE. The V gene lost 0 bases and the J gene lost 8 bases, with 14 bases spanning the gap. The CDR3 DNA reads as TGTGCCAGCAGCGTAGCTCCCGGGCTGGGAGAAAAACTGTTTTTT. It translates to CASSVAPGLGEKLFF.